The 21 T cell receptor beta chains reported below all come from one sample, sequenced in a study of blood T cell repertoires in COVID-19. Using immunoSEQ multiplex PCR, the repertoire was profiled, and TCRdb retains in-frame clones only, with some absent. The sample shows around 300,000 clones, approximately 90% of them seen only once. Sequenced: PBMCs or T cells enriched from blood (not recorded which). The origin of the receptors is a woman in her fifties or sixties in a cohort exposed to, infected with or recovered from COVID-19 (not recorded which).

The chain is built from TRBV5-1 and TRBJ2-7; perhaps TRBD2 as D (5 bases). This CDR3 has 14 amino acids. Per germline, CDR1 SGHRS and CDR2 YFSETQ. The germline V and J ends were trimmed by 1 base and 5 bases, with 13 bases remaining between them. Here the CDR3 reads CASSLFSPGNEQYF. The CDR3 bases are TGCGCCAGCAGCTTGTTTTCTCCCGGGAACGAGCAGTACTTC.

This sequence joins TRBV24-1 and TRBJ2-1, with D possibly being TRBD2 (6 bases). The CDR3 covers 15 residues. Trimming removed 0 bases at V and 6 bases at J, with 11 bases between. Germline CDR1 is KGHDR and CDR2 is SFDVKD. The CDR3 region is CATSDLRELLNEQFF. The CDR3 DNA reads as TGTGCCACCAGTGATTTGCGGGAGTTACTCAATGAGCAGTTCTTC.

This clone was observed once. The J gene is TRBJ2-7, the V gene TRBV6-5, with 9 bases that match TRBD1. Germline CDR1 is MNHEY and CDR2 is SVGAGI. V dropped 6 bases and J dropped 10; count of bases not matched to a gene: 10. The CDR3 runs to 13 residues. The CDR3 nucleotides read TGTGCCAGCAGGGCAGGGACAGGGAGTCTCCAGTACTTC. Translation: CASRAGTGSLQYF.

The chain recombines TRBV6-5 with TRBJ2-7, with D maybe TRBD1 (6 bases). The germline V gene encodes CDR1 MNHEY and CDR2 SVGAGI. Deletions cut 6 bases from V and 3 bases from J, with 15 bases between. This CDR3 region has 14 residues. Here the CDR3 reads CASRRKLDSYEQYF. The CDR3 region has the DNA TGTGCCAGCAGAAGAAAATTGGACAGCTACGAGCAGTACTTC.

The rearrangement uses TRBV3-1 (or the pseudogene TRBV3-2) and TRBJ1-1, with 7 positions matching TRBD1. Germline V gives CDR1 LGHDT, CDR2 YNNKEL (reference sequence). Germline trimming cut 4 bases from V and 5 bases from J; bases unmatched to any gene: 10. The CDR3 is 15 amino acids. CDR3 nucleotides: TGTGCCAGCAGCCTCTACAGGGGAAGTCAAACTGAAGCTTTCTTT. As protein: CASSLYRGSQTEAFF.

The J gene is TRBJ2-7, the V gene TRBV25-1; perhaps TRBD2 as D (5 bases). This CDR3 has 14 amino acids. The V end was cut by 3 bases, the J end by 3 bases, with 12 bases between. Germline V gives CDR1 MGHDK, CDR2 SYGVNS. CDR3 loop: CASSDVGGLYEQYF. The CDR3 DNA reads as TGTGCCAGCAGTGATGTCGGCGGACTCTACGAGCAGTACTTC.

CDR3 DNA: TGTGCCAGCAGTTACTCGAGCGGGGGCTTCTACAATGAGCAGTTCTTC. Its translation: CASSYSSGGFYNEQFF. The chain has TRBV6-2 or TRBV6-3 and TRBJ2-1; 8 nucleotides align to TRBD2. This CDR3 has 16 amino acids. Germline-derived CDR1 and CDR2 are MNHEY and SVGEGT. Trimming cost V 0 bases and J 3 bases; bases outside gene matches: 4.

CDR3 in amino acids: CASGDRVGYEQYF. The CDR3 DNA follows: TGTGCCAGTGGGGACAGGGTAGGGTACGAGCAGTACTTC. The V call is TRBV27, the J call TRBJ2-7; 9 bases map to TRBD1. V dropped 9 bases and J dropped 4; count of bases not matched to a gene: 7. There are 13 residues in the CDR3. CDR1 MNHEY and CDR2 SMNVEV come from the germline V gene (reference sequence).

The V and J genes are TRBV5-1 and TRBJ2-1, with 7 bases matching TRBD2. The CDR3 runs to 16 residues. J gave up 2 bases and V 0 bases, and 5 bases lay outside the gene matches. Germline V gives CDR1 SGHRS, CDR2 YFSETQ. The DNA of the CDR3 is TGCGCCAGCAGCTTGGTGGGGGGGAATCCCTACAATGAGCAGTTCTTC. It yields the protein CASSLVGGNPYNEQFF.

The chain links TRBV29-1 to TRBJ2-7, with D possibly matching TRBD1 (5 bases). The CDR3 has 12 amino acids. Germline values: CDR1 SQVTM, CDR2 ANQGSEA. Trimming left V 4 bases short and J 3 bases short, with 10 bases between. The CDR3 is CSVVRDSYEQYF. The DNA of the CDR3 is TGCAGCGTTGTCAGGGATAGCTACGAGCAGTACTTC.

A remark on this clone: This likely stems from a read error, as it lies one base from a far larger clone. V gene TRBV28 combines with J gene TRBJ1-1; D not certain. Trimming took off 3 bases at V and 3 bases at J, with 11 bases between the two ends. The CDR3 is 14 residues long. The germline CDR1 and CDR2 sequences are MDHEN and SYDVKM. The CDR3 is CASSFRGADTEAFF. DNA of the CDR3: TGTGCCAGCAGTTTTCGGGGAGCCGACACTGAAGCTTTCTTT.

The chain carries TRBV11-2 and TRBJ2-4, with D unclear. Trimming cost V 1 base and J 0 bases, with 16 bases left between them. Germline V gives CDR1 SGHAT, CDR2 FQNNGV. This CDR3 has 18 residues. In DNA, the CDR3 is TGTGCCAGCAGCTTAGTCCCCTTAGCAGATTCAGCCAAAAACATTCAGTACTTC. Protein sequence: CASSLVPLADSAKNIQYF.

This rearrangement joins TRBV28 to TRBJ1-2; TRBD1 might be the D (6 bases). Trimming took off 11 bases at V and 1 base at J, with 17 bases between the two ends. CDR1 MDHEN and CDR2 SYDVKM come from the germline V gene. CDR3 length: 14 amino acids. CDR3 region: CASLGQSFNYGYTF. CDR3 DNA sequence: TGTGCCTCCTTAGGACAGTCATTTAACTATGGCTACACCTTC.

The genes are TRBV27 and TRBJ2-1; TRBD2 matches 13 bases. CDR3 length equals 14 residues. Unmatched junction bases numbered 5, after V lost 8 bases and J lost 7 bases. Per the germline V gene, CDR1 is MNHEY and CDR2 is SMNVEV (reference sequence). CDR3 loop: CASLGLAGVNEQFF. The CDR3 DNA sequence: TGTGCCAGCCTAGGACTAGCGGGAGTTAATGAGCAGTTCTTC.

The CDR3 nucleotides are TGTGCCATCAGTGAGGGACTAGCGGTTGAGCAGTTCTTC. Its translation: CAISEGLAVEQFF. This sequence joins TRBV10-3 and TRBJ2-1; 10 nucleotides agree with TRBD2. The germline V gene encodes CDR1 ENHRY and CDR2 SYGVKD. The CDR3 totals 13 residues. Trimming at V came to 2 bases and at J to 9 bases, leaving 1 base not matched to a gene.

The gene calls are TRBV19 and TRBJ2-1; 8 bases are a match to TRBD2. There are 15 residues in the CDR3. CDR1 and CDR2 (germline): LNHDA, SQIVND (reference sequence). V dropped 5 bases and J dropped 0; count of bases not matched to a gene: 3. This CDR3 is CASSFSGASYNEQFF. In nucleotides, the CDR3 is TGTGCCAGTAGTTTTAGCGGGGCCTCCTACAATGAGCAGTTCTTC.

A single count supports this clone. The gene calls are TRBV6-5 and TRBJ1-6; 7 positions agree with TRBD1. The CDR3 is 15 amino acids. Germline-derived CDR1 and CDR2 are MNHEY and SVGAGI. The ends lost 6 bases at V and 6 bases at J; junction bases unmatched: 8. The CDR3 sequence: CASRRPGQTNSPLHF. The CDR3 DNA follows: TGTGCCAGCAGACGGCCGGGACAGACTAATTCACCCCTCCACTTT.

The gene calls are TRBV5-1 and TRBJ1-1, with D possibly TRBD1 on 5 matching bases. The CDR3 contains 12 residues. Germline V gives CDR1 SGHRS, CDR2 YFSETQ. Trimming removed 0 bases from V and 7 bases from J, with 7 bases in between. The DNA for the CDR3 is TGCGCCAGCAGCTTGGACAGGATTGAAGCTTTCTTT. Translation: CASSLDRIEAFF.

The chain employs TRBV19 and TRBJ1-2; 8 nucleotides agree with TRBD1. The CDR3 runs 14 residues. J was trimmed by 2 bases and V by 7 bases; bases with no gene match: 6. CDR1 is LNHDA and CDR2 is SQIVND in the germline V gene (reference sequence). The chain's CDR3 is CASNGQGGNYGYTF. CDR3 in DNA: TGTGCCAGTAATGGACAGGGAGGAAACTATGGCTACACCTTC.

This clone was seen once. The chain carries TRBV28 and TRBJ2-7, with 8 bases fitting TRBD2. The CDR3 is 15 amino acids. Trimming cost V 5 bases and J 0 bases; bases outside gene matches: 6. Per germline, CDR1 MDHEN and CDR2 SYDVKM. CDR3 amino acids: CASSPRGGRSYEQYF. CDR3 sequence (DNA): TGTGCCAGCAGTCCGCGCGGGGGGCGCTCCTACGAGCAGTACTTC. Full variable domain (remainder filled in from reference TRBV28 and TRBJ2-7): DVKVTQSSRYLVKRTGEKVFLECVQDMDHENMFWYRQDPGLGLRLIYFSYDVKMKEKGDIPEGYSVSREKKERFSLILESASTNQTSMYLCASSPRGGRSYEQYFGPGTRLTVT.

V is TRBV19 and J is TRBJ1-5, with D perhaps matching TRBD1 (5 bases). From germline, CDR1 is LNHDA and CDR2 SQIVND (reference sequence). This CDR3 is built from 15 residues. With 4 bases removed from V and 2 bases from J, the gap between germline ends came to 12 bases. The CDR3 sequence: CASSNEGRGNQPQHF. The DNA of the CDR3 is TGTGCCAGTAGTAACGAGGGGAGGGGCAATCAGCCCCAGCATTTT. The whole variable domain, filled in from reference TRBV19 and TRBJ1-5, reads DGGITQSPKYLFRKEGQNVTLSCEQNLNHDAMYWYRQDPGQGLRLIYYSQIVNDFQKGDIAEGYSVSREKKESFPLTVTSAQKNPTAFYLCASSNEGRGNQPQHFGDGTRLSIL.